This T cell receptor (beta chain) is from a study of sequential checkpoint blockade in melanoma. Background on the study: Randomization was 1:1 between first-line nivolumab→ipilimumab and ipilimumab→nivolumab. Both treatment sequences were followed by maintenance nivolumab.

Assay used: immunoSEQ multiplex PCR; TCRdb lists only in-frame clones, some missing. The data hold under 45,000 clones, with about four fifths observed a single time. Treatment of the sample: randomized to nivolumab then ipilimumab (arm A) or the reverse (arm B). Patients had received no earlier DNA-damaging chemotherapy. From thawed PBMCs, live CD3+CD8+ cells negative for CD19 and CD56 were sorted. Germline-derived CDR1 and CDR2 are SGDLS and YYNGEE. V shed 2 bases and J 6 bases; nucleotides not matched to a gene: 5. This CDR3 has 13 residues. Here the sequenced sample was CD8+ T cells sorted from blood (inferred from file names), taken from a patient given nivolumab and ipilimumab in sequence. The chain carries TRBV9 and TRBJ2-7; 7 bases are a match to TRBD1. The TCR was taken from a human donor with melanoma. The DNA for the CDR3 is TGTGCCAGCAGCGTTCGGACAGGCTCCGAGCAGTACTTC. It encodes CASSVRTGSEQYF.